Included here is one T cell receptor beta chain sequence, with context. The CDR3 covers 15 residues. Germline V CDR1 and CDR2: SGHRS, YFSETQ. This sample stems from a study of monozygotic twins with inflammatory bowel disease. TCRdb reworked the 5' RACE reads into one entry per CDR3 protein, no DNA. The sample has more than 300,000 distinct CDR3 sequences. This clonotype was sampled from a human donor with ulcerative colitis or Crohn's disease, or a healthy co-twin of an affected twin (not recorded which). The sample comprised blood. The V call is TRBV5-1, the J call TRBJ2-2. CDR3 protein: CASSLVSSGTGELFF.